This T cell receptor beta chain was sequenced for a study of OX40 agonist ivuxolimab in advanced cancers. General study results and limits: Also present in some nonresponders was a low level of normalized T-cell clonal expansion.

The repertoire was sequenced with immunoSEQ multiplex PCR; TCRdb's copy has only in-frame clones and lacks some. The sample holds about 45,000 clones, roughly 90% seen once. A note on this clone: Its antigen is not known.

The CDR3 totals 14 residues. The J segment lost 4 bases and the V segment lost 4 bases, leaving 4 bases of the junction unmatched. Germline loops: CDR1 MDHEN, CDR2 SYDVKM. The J gene is TRBJ1-1, the V gene TRBV28; the match to TRBD1 covers 9 bases. This receptor was taken from an adult with an advanced solid tumor such as melanoma, head and neck, liver or kidney cancer. Sequences were derived from CD4+ or CD8+ T cells sorted from blood, sampled in a trial of the OX40 agonist ivuxolimab. The CDR3 loop is CASSSGTGRTEAFF. CDR3 bases: TGTGCCAGCAGTTCCGGGACAGGGCGCACTGAAGCTTTCTTT.